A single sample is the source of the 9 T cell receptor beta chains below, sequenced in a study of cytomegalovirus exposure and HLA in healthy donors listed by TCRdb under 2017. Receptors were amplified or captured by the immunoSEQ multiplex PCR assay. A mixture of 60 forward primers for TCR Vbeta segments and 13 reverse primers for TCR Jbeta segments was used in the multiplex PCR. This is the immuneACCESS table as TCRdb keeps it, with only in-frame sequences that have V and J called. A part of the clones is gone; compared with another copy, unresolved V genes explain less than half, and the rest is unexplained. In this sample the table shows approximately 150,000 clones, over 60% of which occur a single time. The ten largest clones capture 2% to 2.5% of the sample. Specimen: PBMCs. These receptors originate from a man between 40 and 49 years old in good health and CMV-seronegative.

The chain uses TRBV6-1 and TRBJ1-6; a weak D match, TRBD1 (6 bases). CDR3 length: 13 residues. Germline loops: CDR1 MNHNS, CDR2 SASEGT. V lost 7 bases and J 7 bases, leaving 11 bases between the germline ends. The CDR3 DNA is TGTGCCAGCAAGGGACAAATCAATTCACCCCTCCACTTT. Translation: CASKGQINSPLHF.

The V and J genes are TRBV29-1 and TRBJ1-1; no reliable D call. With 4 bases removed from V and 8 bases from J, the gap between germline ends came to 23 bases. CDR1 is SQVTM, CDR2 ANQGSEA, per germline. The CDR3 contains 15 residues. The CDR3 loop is CSVVVPRVEGEEAFF. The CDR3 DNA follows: TGCAGCGTTGTTGTGCCCCGCGTGGAGGGCGAGGAAGCTTTCTTT.

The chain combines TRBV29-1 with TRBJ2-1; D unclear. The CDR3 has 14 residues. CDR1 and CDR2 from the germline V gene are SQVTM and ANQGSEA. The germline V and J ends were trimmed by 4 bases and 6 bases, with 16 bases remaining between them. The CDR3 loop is CSVVDTDVINEQFF. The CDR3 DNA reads TGCAGCGTTGTGGATACAGACGTTATCAATGAGCAGTTCTTC.

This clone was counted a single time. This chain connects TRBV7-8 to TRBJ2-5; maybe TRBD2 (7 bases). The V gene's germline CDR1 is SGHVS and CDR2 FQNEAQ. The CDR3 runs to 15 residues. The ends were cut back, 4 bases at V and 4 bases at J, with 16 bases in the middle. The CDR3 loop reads CASSSPGGPRETQYF. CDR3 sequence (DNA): TGTGCCAGCAGCTCACCCGGGGGGCCTAGAGAGACCCAGTACTTC.

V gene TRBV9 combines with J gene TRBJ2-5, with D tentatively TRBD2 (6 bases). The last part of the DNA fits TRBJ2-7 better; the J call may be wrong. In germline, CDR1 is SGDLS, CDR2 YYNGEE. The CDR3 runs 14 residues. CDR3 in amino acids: CASSAAGTRHEQYF. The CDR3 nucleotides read TGTGCCAGCAGCGCCGCGGGGACCCGCCACGAGCAGTACTTC.

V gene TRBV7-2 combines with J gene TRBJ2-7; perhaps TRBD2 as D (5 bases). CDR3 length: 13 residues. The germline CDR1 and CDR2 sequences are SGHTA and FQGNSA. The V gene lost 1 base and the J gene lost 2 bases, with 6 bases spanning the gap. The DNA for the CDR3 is TGTGCCAGCAGCTTAGTGGAGGCCTACGAGCAGTACTTC. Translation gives CASSLVEAYEQYF.

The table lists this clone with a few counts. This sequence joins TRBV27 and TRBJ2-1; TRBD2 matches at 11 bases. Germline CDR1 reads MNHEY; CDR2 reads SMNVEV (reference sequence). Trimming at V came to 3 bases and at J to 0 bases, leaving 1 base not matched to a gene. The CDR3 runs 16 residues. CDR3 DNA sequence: TGTGCCAGCAGTTTCCTAGCGGGGGGCTCCTACAATGAGCAGTTCTTC. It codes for CASSFLAGGSYNEQFF.

CDR3 nucleotide sequence: TGCGCCAGCAGCTTGTCGGGACTGGAGGGCTACAATGAGCAGTTCTTC. Its translation: CASSLSGLEGYNEQFF. V and J are TRBV5-1 and TRBJ2-1; possibly TRBD2 for D (6 bases). CDR1 and CDR2 from the germline V gene are SGHRS and YFSETQ. V was pared by 1 base and J by 3 bases, with 14 bases between. The CDR3 has 16 residues. Complete variable domain (other parts from reference TRBV5-1 and TRBJ2-1): KAGVTQTPRYLIKTRGQQVTLSCSPISGHRSVSWYQQTPGQGLQFLFEYFSETQRNKGNFPGRFSGRQFSNSRSEMNVSTLELGDSALYLCASSLSGLEGYNEQFFGPGTRLTVL.

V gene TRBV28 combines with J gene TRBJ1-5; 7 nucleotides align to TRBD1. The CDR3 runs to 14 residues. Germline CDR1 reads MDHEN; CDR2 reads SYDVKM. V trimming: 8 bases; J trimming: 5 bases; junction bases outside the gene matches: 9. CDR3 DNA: TGTGCCAGCTTCGGGGACAGTGAATATCAGCCCCAGCATTTT. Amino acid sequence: CASFGDSEYQPQHF.